A single sample gave rise to the 11 T cell receptor beta chains below, sequenced in a study of blood T cell repertoires in COVID-19. Data came from immunoSEQ multiplex PCR; TCRdb stores just in-frame clones and leaves some out. The top ten clones hold about 3% of a sample with about 160,000 clones, 60% to 80% of them seen once. The specimen sequenced was peripheral blood. The source of these receptors is a man aged 65 to 79 with acute or convalescent COVID-19.

This chain joins TRBV3-1 (or the pseudogene TRBV3-2) and TRBJ1-1; D call uncertain. The CDR3 loop spans 15 amino acids. Trimming left V 4 bases short and J 6 bases short, with 18 bases between. Germline V gene data show CDR1 as LGHDT and CDR2 as YNNKEL (reference sequence). Written as DNA, the CDR3 is TGTGCCAGCAGCCCAAGATGGGGAGGGTTAGCTGAAGCTTTCTTT. Translated, it gives CASSPRWGGLAEAFF.

The chain employs TRBV5-1 and TRBJ2-3, with D perhaps TRBD1 (5 bases). Trimming shortened V by 4 bases and J by 4 bases, and 13 bases separated the two germline ends. CDR3 length: 14 residues. Germline CDR1 is SGHRS and CDR2 is YFSETQ. CDR3 coding DNA: TGCGCCAGCAGCAAAGCAGGGTACGCAGATACGCAGTATTTT. Residues: CASSKAGYADTQYF.

The CDR3 region has the DNA TGTGCCAGCAGTACCATCGGCGGGGGCTTCACTGAAGCTTTCTTT. This gives the protein CASSTIGGGFTEAFF. V and J are TRBV6-6 and TRBJ1-1, with D perhaps matching TRBD1 (6 bases). V gave up 5 bases and J gave up 4 bases, with 17 bases separating them. Germline CDR1 reads MNHNY; CDR2 reads SVGAGI (reference sequence). The CDR3 covers 15 residues.

This CDR3 is CASSLLETGGYTF. The CDR3 coding sequence is TGTGCCAGCAGCTTGTTAGAAACAGGGGGTTACACCTTC. The chain employs TRBV11-2 and TRBJ1-2; 8 nucleotides match TRBD1. The germline gives CDR1 SGHAT, CDR2 FQNNGV. V dropped 3 bases and J dropped 11; count of bases not matched to a gene: 8. The CDR3 spans 13 residues. The full variable domain, its missing parts supplied by reference TRBV11-2 and TRBJ1-2, is EAGVAQSPRYKIIEKRQSVAFWCNPISGHATLYWYQQILGQGPKLLIQFQNNGVVDDSQLPKDRFSAERLKGVDSTLKIQPAKLEDSAVYLCASSLLETGGYTFGSGTRLTVV.

The gene calls are TRBV28 and TRBJ2-2; unclear D gene. CDR1 and CDR2 (germline): MDHEN, SYDVKM. The CDR3 has 14 amino acids. V lost 1 base, J lost 6 bases, and 9 bases lay in between. The CDR3 protein is CASSLSLAAGELFF. In DNA form, the CDR3 reads TGTGCCAGCAGTTTATCCTTGGCAGCCGGGGAGCTGTTTTTT.

The chain is built from TRBV11-2 and TRBJ2-5; no clear D gene. CDR1 is SGHAT and CDR2 is FQNNGV in the germline V gene. The CDR3 runs to 13 residues. Deletions cut 0 bases from V and 7 bases from J, with 9 bases between. CDR3 residues: CASSLESPGTQYF. In DNA, the CDR3 is TGTGCCAGCAGCTTAGAGAGCCCCGGGACCCAGTACTTC.

This chain joins TRBV5-1 and TRBJ2-1; the D gene is possibly TRBD2 (6 bases). The length of the CDR3 is 16 residues. Per the germline V gene, CDR1 is SGHRS and CDR2 is YFSETQ. Trimming cost V 4 bases and J 7 bases, with 21 bases left between them. CDR3 residues: CASSAQTSSSGNEQFF. The CDR3 DNA reads as TGCGCCAGCAGCGCTCAGACTAGTAGTTCTGGTAATGAGCAGTTCTTC.

With regard to this clone: The sample holds other DNA sequences that translate to the same CDR3. The chain uses TRBV7-9 and TRBJ2-3; 8 nucleotides match TRBD1. Per germline, CDR1 SEHNR and CDR2 FQNEAQ (reference sequence). Germline trimming cut 3 bases from V and 3 bases from J; bases unmatched to any gene: 2. The CDR3 has 14 residues. The CDR3: CASSFGQGTDTQYF. Here the CDR3 DNA reads TGTGCCAGCAGCTTCGGACAGGGAACAGATACGCAGTATTTT.

This clone was found a few times. The rearrangement links TRBV3-1 (or the pseudogene TRBV3-2) to TRBJ1-1; a possible D gene is TRBD1 (6 bases). V dropped 4 bases and J dropped 6 bases, with 18 bases sitting between them. CDR3 length: 15 amino acids. Germline V gives CDR1 LGHDT, CDR2 YNNKEL (reference sequence). CDR3 amino acids: CASSREGGGYSEAFF. CDR3 DNA: TGTGCCAGCAGCCGCGAAGGGGGGGGGTATTCTGAAGCTTTCTTT.

V and J are TRBV7-2 and TRBJ2-5; 9 bases fit TRBD2. Per the germline V gene, CDR1 is SGHTA and CDR2 is FQGNSA. The V gene end was trimmed by 3 bases and the J gene end by 5 bases; junction bases not matched to a gene: 10. This CDR3 spans 16 amino acids. CDR3 sequence (DNA): TGTGCCAGCAGCTTGCTCGGAGCGGGAGGTATGGAGACCCAGTACTTC. Translating it yields CASSLLGAGGMETQYF.

The rearrangement uses TRBV12-3 or TRBV12-4 and TRBJ2-7; D perhaps matches TRBD2 (6 bases). The CDR3 has 13 residues. Trimming removed 3 bases from V and 6 bases from J, with 12 bases in between. CDR3 in amino acids: CASSFGGLGEQYF. CDR3 DNA: TGTGCCAGCAGTTTCGGGGGTTTGGGCGAGCAGTACTTC.